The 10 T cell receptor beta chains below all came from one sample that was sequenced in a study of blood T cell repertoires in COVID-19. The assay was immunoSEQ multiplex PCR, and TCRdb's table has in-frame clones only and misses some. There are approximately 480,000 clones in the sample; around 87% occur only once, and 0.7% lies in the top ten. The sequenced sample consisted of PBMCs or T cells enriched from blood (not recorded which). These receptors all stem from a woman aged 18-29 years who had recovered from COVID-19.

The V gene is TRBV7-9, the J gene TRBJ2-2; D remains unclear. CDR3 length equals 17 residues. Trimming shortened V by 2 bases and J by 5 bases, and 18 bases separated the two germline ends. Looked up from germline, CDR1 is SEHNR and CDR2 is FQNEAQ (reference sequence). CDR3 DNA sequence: TGTGCCAGCAGCTTAATTCGAGAGTTCGCTCCAACCGGGGAGCTGTTTTTT. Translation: CASSLIREFAPTGELFF.

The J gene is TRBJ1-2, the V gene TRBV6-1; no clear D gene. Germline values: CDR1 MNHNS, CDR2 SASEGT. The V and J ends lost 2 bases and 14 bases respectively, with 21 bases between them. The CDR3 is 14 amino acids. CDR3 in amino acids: CASSELFRNEGDTF. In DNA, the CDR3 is TGTGCCAGCAGTGAATTATTCCGAAACGAGGGAGATACCTTC.

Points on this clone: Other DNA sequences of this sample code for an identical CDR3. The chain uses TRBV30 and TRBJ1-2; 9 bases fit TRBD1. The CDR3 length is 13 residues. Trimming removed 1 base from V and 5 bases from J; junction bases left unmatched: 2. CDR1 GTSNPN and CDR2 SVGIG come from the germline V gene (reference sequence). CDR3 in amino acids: CAWSAGTGYGYTF. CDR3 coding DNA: TGTGCCTGGAGTGCGGGGACAGGGTATGGCTACACCTTC.

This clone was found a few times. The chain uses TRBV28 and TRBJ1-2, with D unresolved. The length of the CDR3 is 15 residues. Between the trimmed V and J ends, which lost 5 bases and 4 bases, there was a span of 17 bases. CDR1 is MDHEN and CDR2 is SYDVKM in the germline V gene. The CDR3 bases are TGTGCCAGCAGTCCCCCCGCGGGAAGGATCTATGGCTACACCTTC. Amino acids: CASSPPAGRIYGYTF.

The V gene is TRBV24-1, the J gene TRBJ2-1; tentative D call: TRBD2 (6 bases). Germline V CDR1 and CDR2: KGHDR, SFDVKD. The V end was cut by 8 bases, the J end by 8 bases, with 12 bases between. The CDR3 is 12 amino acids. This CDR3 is CATKEGEDEQFF. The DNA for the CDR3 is TGTGCCACCAAAGAAGGGGAGGATGAGCAGTTCTTC.

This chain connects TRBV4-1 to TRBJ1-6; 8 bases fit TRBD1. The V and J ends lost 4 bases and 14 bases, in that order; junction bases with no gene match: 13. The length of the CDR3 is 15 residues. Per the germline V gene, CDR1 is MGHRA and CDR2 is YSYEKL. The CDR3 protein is CASSPLRGQGSTLHF. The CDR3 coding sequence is TGCGCCAGCAGCCCTCTCCGAGGACAGGGATCGACCCTCCACTTT.

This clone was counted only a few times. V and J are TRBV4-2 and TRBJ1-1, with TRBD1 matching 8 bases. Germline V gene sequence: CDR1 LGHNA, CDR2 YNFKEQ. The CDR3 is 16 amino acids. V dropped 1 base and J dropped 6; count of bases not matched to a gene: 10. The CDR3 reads CASSQVFGQGEPEAFF. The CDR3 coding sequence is TGTGCCAGCAGCCAAGTGTTCGGACAGGGTGAGCCTGAAGCTTTCTTT.

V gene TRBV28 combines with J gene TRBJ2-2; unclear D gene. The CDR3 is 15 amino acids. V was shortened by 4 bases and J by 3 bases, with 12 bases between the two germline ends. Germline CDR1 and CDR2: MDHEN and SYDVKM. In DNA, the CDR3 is TGTGCCAGCAGTTCGGTTTGGTTGGACACCGGGGAGCTGTTTTTT. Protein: CASSSVWLDTGELFF.

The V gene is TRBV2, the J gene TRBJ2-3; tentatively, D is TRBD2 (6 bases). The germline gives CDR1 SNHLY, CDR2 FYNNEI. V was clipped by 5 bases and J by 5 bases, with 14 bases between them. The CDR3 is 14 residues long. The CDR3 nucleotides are TGTGCCAGCAGTCCCTCGGACTACCTAGATACGCAGTATTTT. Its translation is CASSPSDYLDTQYF.

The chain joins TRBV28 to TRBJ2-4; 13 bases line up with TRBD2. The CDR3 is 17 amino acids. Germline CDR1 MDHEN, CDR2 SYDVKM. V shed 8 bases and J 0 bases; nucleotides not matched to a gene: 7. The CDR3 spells CASLGLAGQVAKNIQYF. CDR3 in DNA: TGTGCCAGCTTGGGACTAGCGGGACAAGTAGCCAAAAACATTCAGTACTTC. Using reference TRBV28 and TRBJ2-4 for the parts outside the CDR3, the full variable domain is DVKVTQSSRYLVKRTGEKVFLECVQDMDHENMFWYRQDPGLGLRLIYFSYDVKMKEKGDIPEGYSVSREKKERFSLILESASTNQTSMYLCASLGLAGQVAKNIQYFGAGTRLSVL.